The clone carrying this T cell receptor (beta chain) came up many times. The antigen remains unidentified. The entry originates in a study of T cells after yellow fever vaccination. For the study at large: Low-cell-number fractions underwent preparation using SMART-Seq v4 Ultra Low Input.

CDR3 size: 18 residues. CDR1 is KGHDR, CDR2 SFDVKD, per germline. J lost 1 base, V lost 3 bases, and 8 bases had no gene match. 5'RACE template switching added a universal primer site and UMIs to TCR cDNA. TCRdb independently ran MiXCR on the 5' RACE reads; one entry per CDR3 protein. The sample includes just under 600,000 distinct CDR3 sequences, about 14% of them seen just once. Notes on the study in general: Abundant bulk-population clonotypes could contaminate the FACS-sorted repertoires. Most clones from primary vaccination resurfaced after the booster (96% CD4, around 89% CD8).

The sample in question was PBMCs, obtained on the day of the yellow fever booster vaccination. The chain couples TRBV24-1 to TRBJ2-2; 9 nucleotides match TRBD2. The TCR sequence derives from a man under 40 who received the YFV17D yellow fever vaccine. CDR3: CATSDPPGSGRNTGELFF. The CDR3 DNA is TGTGCCACCAGTGATCCCCCCGGTAGCGGGAGGAACACCGGGGAGCTGTTTTTT.